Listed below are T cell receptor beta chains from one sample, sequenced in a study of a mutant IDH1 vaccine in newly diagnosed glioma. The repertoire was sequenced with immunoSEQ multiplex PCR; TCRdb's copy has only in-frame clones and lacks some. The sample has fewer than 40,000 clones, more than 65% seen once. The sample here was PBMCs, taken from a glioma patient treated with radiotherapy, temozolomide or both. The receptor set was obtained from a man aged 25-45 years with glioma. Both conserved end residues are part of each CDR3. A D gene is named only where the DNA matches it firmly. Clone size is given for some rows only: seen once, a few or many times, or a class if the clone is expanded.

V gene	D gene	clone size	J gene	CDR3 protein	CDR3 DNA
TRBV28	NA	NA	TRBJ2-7	CASRSRDNSYEQYF	TGTGCCAGCAGGTCCCGGGACAACTCCTACGAGCAGTACTTC
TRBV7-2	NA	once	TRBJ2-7	CASSKTPRGSSYEQYF	TGTGCCAGCAGCAAAACCCCCAGGGGTTCCTCCTACGAGCAGTACTTC
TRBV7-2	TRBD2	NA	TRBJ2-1	CASSSLAGGLREQFF	TGTGCCAGCAGCTCACTAGCGGGGGGGCTAAGGGAGCAGTTCTTC
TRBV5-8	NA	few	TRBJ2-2	CASSSDRNTGELFF	TGTGCCAGCAGCTCGGACAGAAACACCGGGGAGCTGTTTTTT
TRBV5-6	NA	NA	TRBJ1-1	CASSFPNREGTEAFF	TGTGCCAGCAGCTTCCCTAACAGGGAAGGCACTGAAGCTTTCTTT
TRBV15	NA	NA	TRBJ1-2	CATSRDSATVADGYTF	TGTGCCACCAGCAGAGACTCAGCGACGGTCGCTGATGGCTACACCTTC
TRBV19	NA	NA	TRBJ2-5	CASRTGLETQYF	TGTGCCAGTAGAACAGGTCTAGAGACCCAGTACTTC
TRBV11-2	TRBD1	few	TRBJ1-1	CASSSRGTGARVAEAFF	TGTGCCAGCAGCTCCCGAGGGACAGGGGCTAGGGTAGCTGAAGCTTTCTTT
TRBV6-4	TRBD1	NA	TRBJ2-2	CASSTGQGNTGELFF	TGTGCCAGCAGTACGGGACAGGGGAACACCGGGGAGCTGTTTTTT
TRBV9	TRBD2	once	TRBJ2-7	CASSKSGSARNEQYF	TGTGCCAGCAGCAAGAGCGGGAGTGCTAGAAACGAGCAGTACTTC
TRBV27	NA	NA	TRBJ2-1	CASRHTSRYEQFF	TGTGCCAGCAGGCACACCTCTAGGTATGAGCAGTTCTTC
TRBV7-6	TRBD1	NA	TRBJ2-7	CASSYRQGRAYEQYF	TGTGCCAGCAGCTATCGACAGGGAAGGGCCTACGAGCAGTACTTC
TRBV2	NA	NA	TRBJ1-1	CASSGGDELNTEAFF	TGTGCCAGCAGTGGGGGAGACGAATTGAACACTGAAGCTTTCTTT
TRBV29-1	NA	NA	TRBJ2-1	CSARGISYNEQFF	TGCAGCGCGCGCGGCATCTCCTACAATGAGCAGTTCTTC
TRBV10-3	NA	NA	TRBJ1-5	CASRGEGWIDQPQHF	TGTGCCTCCCGCGGGGAAGGGTGGATCGATCAGCCCCAGCATTTT
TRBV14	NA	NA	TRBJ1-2	CASSQQGPYGYTF	TGTGCCAGCAGCCAGCAGGGGCCCTATGGCTACACCTTC
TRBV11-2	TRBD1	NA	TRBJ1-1	CASSLEGTGANTEAFF	TGTGCCAGCAGCTTAGAAGGTACAGGGGCTAACACTGAAGCTTTCTTT